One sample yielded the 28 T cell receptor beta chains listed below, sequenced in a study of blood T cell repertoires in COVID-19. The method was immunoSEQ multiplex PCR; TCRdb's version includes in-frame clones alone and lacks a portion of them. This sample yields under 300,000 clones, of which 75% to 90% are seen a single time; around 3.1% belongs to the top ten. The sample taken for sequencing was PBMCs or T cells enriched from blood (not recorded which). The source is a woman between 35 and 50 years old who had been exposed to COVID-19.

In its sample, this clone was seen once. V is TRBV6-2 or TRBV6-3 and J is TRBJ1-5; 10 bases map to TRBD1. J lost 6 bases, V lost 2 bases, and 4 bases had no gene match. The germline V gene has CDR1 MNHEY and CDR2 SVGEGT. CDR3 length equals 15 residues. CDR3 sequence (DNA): TGTGCCAGCAGTTACCCGAGACAGGGGGCTCAGCCCCAGCATTTT. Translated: CASSYPRQGAQPQHF.

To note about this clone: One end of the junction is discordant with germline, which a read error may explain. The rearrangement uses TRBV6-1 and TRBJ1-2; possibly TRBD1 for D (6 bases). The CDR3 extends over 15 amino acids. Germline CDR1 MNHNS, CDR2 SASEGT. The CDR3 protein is CASSEAQTNRAPQTF. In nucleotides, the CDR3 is TGTGCCAGCAGCGAAGCGCAGACCAACAGGGCTCCACAAACCTTC.

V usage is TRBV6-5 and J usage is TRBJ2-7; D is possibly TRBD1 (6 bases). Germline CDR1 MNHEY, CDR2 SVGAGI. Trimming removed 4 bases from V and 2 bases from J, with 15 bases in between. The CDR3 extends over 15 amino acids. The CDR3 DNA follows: TGTGCCAGCAGTTGGGGTACAGGGTTGACCTACGAGCAGTACTTC. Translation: CASSWGTGLTYEQYF.

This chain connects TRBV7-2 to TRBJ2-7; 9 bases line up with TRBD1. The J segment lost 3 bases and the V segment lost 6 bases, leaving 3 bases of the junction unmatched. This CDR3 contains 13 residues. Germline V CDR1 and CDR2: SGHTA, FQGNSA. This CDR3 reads CASRDRGDYEQYF. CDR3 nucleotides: TGTGCCAGCAGGGACAGGGGCGACTACGAGCAGTACTTC.

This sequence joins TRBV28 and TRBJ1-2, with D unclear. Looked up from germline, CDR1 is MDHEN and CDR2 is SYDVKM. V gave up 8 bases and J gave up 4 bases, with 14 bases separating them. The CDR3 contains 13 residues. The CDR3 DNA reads TGTGCCAGCCTGGCGGGTGGGTCCTATGGCTACACCTTC. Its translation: CASLAGGSYGYTF.

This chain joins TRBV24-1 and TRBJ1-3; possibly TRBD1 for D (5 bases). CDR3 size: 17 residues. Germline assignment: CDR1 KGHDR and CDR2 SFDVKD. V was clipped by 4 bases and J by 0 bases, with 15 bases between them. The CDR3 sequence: CATSDPRDSSSGNTIYF. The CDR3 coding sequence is TGTGCCACCAGTGACCCCCGGGACTCCAGCTCTGGAAACACCATATATTTT.

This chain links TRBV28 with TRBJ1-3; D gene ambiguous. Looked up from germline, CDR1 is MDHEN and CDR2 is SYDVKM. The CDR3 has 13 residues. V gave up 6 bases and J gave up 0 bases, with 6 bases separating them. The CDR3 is CASSYPSGNTIYF. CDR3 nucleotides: TGTGCCAGCAGCTACCCCTCTGGAAACACCATATATTTT.

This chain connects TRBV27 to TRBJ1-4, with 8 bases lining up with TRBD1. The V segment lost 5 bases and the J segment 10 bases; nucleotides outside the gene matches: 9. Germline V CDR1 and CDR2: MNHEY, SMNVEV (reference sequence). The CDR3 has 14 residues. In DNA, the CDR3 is TGTGCCAGCAGTATGACAGGGGCAGTAAGAAAACTGTTTTTT. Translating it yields CASSMTGAVRKLFF. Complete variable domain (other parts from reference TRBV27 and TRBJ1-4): EAQVTQNPRYLITVTGKKLTVTCSQNMNHEYMSWYRQDPGLGLRQIYYSMNVEVTDKGDVPEGYKVSRKEKRNFPLILESPSPNQTSLYFCASSMTGAVRKLFFGSGTQLSVL.

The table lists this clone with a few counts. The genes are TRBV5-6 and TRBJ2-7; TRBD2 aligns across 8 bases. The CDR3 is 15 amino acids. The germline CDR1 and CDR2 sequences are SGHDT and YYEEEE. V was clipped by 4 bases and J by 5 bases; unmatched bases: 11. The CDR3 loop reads CASSRSGGFRHEQYF. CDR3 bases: TGTGCCAGCAGCCGAAGCGGGGGATTTCGCCACGAGCAGTACTTC.

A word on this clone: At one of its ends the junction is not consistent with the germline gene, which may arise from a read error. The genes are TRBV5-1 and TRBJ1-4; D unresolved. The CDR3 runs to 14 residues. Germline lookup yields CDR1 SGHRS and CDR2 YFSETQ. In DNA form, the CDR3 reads TGTGCCAGCAGCTTGCAAACAACTAATGAAAAACTGTTTTTT. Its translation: CASSLQTTNEKLFF. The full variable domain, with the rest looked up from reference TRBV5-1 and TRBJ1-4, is KAGVTQTPRYLIKTRGQQVTLSCSPISGHRSVSWYQQTPGQGLQFLFEYFSETQRNKGNFPGRFSGRQFSNSRSEMNVSTLELGDSALYLCASSLQTTNEKLFFGSGTQLSVL.

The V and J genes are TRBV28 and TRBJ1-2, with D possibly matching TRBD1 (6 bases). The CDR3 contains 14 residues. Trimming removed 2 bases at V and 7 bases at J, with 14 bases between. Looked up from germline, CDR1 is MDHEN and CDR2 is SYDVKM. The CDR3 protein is CASSLVQGKSGYTF. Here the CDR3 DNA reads TGTGCCAGCAGTTTAGTACAGGGCAAGAGTGGCTACACCTTC.

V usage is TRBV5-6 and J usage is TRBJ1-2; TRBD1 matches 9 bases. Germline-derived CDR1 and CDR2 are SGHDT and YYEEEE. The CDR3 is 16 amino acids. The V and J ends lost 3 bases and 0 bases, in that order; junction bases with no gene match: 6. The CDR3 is CASSYGQGWANYGYTF. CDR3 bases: TGTGCCAGCAGCTACGGACAGGGGTGGGCTAACTATGGCTACACCTTC.

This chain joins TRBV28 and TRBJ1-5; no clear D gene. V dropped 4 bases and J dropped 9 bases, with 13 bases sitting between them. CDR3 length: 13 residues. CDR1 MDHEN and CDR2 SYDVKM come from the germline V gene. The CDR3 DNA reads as TGTGCCAGCAGTTCAGCCACCCGGGGGCCCCAGCATTTT. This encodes CASSSATRGPQHF.

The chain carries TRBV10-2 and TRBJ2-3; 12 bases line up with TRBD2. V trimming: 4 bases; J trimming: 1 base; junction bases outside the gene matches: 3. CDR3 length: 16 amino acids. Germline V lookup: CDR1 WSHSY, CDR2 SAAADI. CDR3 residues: CASSVRLAGGTDTQYF. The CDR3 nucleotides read TGCGCCAGCAGTGTTAGACTAGCGGGGGGCACAGATACGCAGTATTTT.

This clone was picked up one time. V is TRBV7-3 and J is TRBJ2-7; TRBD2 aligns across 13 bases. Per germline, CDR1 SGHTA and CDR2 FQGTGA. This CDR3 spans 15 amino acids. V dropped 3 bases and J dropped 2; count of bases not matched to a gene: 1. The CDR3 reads CASSFGTSGAYEQYF. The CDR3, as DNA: TGTGCCAGCAGCTTCGGGACTAGCGGGGCCTACGAGCAGTACTTC. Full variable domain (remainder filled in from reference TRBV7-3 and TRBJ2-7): GAGVSQTPSNKVTEKGKYVELRCDPISGHTALYWYRQSLGQGPEFLIYFQGTGAADDSGLPNDRFFAVRPEGSVSTLKIQRTERGDSAVYLCASSFGTSGAYEQYFGPGTRLTVT.

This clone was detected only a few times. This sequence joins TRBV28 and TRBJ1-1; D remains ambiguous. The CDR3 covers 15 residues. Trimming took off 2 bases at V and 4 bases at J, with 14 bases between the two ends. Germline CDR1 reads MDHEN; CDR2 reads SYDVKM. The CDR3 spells CASSLLSSPPTEAFF. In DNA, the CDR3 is TGTGCCAGCAGTTTACTGTCTTCCCCCCCCACTGAAGCTTTCTTT. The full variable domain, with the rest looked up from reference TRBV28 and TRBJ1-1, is DVKVTQSSRYLVKRTGEKVFLECVQDMDHENMFWYRQDPGLGLRLIYFSYDVKMKEKGDIPEGYSVSREKKERFSLILESASTNQTSMYLCASSLLSSPPTEAFFGQGTRLTVV.

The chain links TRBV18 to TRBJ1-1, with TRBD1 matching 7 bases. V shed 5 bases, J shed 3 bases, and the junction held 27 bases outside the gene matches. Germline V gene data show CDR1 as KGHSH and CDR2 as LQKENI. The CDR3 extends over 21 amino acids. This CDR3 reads CASSSQQGRSPKGAGDTEAFF. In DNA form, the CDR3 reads TGTGCCAGCTCAAGTCAACAGGGGAGAAGTCCGAAGGGGGCTGGGGACACTGAAGCTTTCTTT.

The CDR3 DNA follows: TGTGCCAGCAGTTCCGAAGCCGGGACTAGAGGGGAGCTGTTTTTT. The encoded protein is CASSSEAGTRGELFF. This sequence joins TRBV11-3 and TRBJ2-2; 8 bases align to TRBD2. V was pared by 6 bases and J by 8 bases, with 11 bases of the junction left unmatched. The length of the CDR3 is 15 residues. Germline V gene lookup returns CDR1 SGHNT and CDR2 YENEEA. Drawing the rest from reference TRBV11-3 and TRBJ2-2, the complete variable domain is EAGVVQSPRYKIIEKKQPVAFWCNPISGHNTLYWYLQNLGQGPELLIRYENEEAVDDSQLPKDRFSAERLKGVDSTLKIQPAELGDSAVYLCASSSEAGTRGELFFGEGSRLTVL.

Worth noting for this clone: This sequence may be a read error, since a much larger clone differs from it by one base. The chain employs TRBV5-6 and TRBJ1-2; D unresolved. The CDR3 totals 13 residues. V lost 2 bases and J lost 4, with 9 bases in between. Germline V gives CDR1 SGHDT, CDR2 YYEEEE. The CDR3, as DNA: TGTGCCAGCAGCTTAGAACAGCTCTATGGCTACACCTTC. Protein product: CASSLEQLYGYTF.

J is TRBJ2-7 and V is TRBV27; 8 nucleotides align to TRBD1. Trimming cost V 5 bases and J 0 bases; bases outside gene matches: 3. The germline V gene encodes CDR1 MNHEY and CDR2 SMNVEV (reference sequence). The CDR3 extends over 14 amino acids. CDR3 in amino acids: CASSLRGPSYEQYF. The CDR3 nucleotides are TGTGCCAGCAGTCTCAGGGGGCCCTCCTACGAGCAGTACTTC.

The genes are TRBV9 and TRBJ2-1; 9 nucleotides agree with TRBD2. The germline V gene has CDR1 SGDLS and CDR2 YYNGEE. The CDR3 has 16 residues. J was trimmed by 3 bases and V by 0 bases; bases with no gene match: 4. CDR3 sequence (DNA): TGTGCCAGCAGCGTAGGAGGGCGGGGGGGCTACAATGAGCAGTTCTTC. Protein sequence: CASSVGGRGGYNEQFF.

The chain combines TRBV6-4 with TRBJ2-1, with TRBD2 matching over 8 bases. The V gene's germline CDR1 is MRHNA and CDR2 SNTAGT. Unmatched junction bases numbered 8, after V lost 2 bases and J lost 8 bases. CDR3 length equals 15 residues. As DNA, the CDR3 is TGTGCCAGCAGTGACGCGACGGGAGGGCGAGATGAGCAGTTCTTC. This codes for CASSDATGGRDEQFF.

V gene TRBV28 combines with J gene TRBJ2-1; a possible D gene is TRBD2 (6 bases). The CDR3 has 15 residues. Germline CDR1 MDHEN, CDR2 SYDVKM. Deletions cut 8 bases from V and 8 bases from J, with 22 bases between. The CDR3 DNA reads TGTGCCAGCTGCCCTCACAGTACTACGGGAGATGAGCAGTTCTTC. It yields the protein CASCPHSTTGDEQFF.

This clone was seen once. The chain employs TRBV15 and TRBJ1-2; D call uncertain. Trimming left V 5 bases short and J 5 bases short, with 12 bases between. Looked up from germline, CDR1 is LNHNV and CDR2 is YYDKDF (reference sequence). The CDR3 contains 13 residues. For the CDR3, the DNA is TGTGCCACCAGCTCCCGCGCCAGGTATGGCTACACCTTC. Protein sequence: CATSSRARYGYTF. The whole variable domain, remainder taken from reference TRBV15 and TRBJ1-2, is DAMVIQNPRYQVTQFGKPVTLSCSQTLNHNVMYWYQQKSSQAPKLLFHYYDKDFNNEADTPDNFQSRRPNTSFCFLDIRSPGLGDTAMYLCATSSRARYGYTFGSGTRLTVV.

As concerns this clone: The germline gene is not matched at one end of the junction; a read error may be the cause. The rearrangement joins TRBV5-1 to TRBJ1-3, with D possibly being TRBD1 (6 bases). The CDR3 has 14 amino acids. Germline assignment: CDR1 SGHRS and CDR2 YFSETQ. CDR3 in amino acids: CASKEGGTGNTIYF. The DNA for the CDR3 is TGTGCCAGCAAGGAAGGGGGTACAGGAAACACCATATATTTT.

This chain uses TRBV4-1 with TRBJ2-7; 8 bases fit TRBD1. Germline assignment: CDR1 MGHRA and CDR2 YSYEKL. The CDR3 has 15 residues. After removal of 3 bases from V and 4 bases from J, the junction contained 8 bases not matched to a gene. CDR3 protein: CASSQATGANYEQYF. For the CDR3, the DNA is TGCGCCAGCAGCCAGGCGACAGGGGCGAATTACGAGCAGTACTTC.

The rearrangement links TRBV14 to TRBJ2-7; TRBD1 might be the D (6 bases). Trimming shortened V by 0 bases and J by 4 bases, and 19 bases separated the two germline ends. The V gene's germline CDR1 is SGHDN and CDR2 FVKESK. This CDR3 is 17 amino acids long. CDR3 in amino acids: CASSQDPLQGFVYEQYF. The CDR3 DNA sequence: TGTGCCAGCAGCCAAGATCCATTACAGGGTTTCGTTTACGAGCAGTACTTC.

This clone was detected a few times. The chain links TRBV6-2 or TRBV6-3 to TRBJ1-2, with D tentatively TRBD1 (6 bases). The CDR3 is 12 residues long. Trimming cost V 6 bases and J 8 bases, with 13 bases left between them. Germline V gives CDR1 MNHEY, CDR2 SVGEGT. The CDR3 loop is CASSNTGSGYTF. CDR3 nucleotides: TGTGCCAGCAGCAATACAGGGTCCGGCTACACCTTC.